Below, 31 T cell receptor beta chains from the same sample are listed, as sequenced in a study of cytomegalovirus exposure and HLA in healthy donors. The PCR contained 60 Vbeta and 13 Jbeta primers. Here immunoSEQ multiplex PCR was the method, and the copy in TCRdb shows in-frame clones only, minus some. Here the sample spans roughly 80,000 clones, 81% being singletons. The specimen was PBMCs. The receptors here all came from a young woman in good health and CMV-seronegative.

The CDR3 nucleotides read TGCGCCAGCAGCGCTTGGGACAGGGGCTACAATGAGCAGTTCTTC. Translation: CASSAWDRGYNEQFF. The rearrangement uses TRBV5-1 and TRBJ2-1; 10 positions agree with TRBD1. V lost 4 bases to trimming and J lost 3 bases; unmatched junction nucleotides: 4. Germline CDR1 SGHRS, CDR2 YFSETQ. This CDR3 contains 15 residues.

The rearrangement joins TRBV9 to TRBJ2-1; 9 bases agree with TRBD2. In germline, CDR1 is SGDLS, CDR2 YYNGEE. This CDR3 is built from 16 residues. The V and J ends lost 1 base and 0 bases, in that order; junction bases with no gene match: 2. The CDR3 region is CASSVTSGFSYNEQFF. As DNA, the CDR3 is TGTGCCAGCAGCGTAACTAGCGGGTTCTCCTACAATGAGCAGTTCTTC. The variable domain in full, with the rest retrieved from reference TRBV9 and TRBJ2-1, is DSGVTQTPKHLITATGQRVTLRCSPRSGDLSVYWYQQSLDQGLQFLIQYYNGEERAKGNILERFSAQQFPDLHSELNLSSLELGDSALYFCASSVTSGFSYNEQFFGPGTRLTVL.

In regard to this clone: A junction boundary mismatches the germline segment, possibly from a read error. The chain recombines TRBV7-7 with TRBJ2-7; possibly TRBD1 for D (6 bases). The CDR3 contains 13 residues. From germline, CDR1 is SSHAT and CDR2 FNYEAQ (reference sequence). CDR3 sequence: CASSLATGFEQYF. As DNA, the CDR3 is TGTGCTAGCAGCTTAGCGACAGGTTTCGAGCAGTACTTC.

As DNA, the CDR3 is TGTGCCAGCAGCTTAGGGGACTCCTCATATCAGCCCCAGCATTTT. Translated: CASSLGDSSYQPQHF. This rearrangement joins TRBV7-2 to TRBJ1-5, with D possibly TRBD1 on 5 matching bases. Trimming cost V 1 base and J 5 bases, with 12 bases left between them. Germline loops: CDR1 SGHTA, CDR2 FQGNSA. The CDR3 covers 15 residues.

This clone was counted between two and nine times. The chain carries TRBV2 and TRBJ2-5; TRBD1 might be the D (5 bases). There are 13 residues in the CDR3. Germline CDR1 is SNHLY and CDR2 is FYNNEI. V was clipped by 3 bases and J by 2 bases, with 7 bases between them. In DNA, the CDR3 is TGTGCCAGCAGTGATACAGGACAAGAGACCCAGTACTTC. Encoded protein: CASSDTGQETQYF.

The chain is built from TRBV30 and TRBJ2-3, with 11 bases identical to TRBD2. This CDR3 region has 15 residues. J lost 4 bases, V lost 0 bases, and 3 bases had no gene match. Germline lookup yields CDR1 GTSNPN and CDR2 SVGIG (reference sequence). This CDR3 reads CAWSVLLAGADTQYF. CDR3 DNA: TGTGCCTGGAGTGTACTACTAGCGGGAGCAGATACGCAGTATTTT. The complete variable domain, with remaining parts taken from reference TRBV30 and TRBJ2-3, reads SQTIHQWPATLVQPVGSPLSLECTVEGTSNPNLYWYRQAAGRGLQLLFYSVGIGQISSEVPQNLSASRPQDRQFILSSKKLLLSDSGFYLCAWSVLLAGADTQYFGPGTRLTVL.

The V call is TRBV7-9, the J call TRBJ1-4; 10 nucleotides match TRBD1. The V and J ends lost 5 bases and 7 bases, in that order; junction bases with no gene match: 10. The length of the CDR3 is 16 residues. Germline lookup yields CDR1 SEHNR and CDR2 FQNEAQ (reference sequence). CDR3 bases: TGTGCCAGCAGCGACCGATGGGACAGGGGTGGTGAAAAACTGTTTTTT. Translating gives CASSDRWDRGGEKLFF.

In its sample, this clone was seen a few times. The chain couples TRBV6-5 to TRBJ1-5, with 7 bases matching TRBD1. Germline lookup yields CDR1 MNHEY and CDR2 SVGAGI. V lost 6 bases and J lost 7; bases outside the gene matches: 12. The CDR3 sequence is 15 residues long. CDR3 amino acids: CASSNRGEVRQPQHF. CDR3 in DNA: TGTGCCAGCAGCAACAGGGGAGAGGTGCGCCAGCCCCAGCATTTT.

The J gene is TRBJ2-1, the V gene TRBV7-3, with 7 positions matching TRBD1. CDR1 SGHTA and CDR2 FQGTGA come from the germline V gene. CDR3 length: 14 residues. V dropped 5 bases and J dropped 6; count of bases not matched to a gene: 7. CDR3 nucleotides: TGTGCCAGCAGCAAAGACAGGGATTCCAATGAGCAGTTCTTC. This codes for CASSKDRDSNEQFF.

V and J are TRBV5-6 and TRBJ2-1, with 11 bases matching TRBD1. This CDR3 has 14 residues. The germline CDR1 and CDR2 sequences are SGHDT and YYEEEE. The V segment lost 3 bases and the J segment 8 bases; nucleotides outside the gene matches: 4. The CDR3 DNA follows: TGTGCCAGCAGCTCGGGGACAGGGGGTTATGAGCAGTTCTTC. As protein: CASSSGTGGYEQFF.

V gene TRBV6-7 combines with J gene TRBJ2-1; 11 positions agree with TRBD2. TRBV6-7 is an ORF for which the function is uncertain. The trim removed 6 bases at V and 4 bases at J, leaving 8 bases unmatched. This CDR3 has 16 amino acids. CDR3 protein: CASSLLAGAGYNEQFF. The CDR3 DNA reads as TGTGCCAGCAGCCTACTAGCGGGAGCAGGTTACAATGAGCAGTTCTTC.

V usage is TRBV29-1 and J usage is TRBJ2-1; the match to TRBD2 covers 9 bases. V shed 6 bases, J shed 8 bases, and the junction held 5 bases outside the gene matches. The CDR3 is made up of 12 amino acids. Germline V gene data show CDR1 as SQVTM and CDR2 as ANQGSEA. The CDR3, as DNA: TGCAGCGTCGAGGGACTAGCCGATGAGCAGTTCTTC. This encodes CSVEGLADEQFF.

Concerning this clone: Other DNA sequences of this sample code for an identical CDR3. The CDR3 loop is CASSLRWARGLLPGLAREQYF. CDR3 DNA sequence: TGTGCCAGCAGTTTAAGGTGGGCCAGGGGTCTACTACCGGGACTAGCGAGGGAGCAGTACTTC. The gene calls are TRBV28 and TRBJ2-7; TRBD2 matches at 10 bases. CDR1 is MDHEN, CDR2 SYDVKM, per germline. The trim removed 2 bases at V and 7 bases at J, leaving 26 bases unmatched. The CDR3 spans 21 residues. Together with reference TRBV28 and TRBJ2-7, the CDR3 gives the full variable domain: DVKVTQSSRYLVKRTGEKVFLECVQDMDHENMFWYRQDPGLGLRLIYFSYDVKMKEKGDIPEGYSVSREKKERFSLILESASTNQTSMYLCASSLRWARGLLPGLAREQYFGPGTRLTVT.

This clone was counted between two and nine times. The chain employs TRBV4-3 and TRBJ2-1; weak D call: TRBD2 (5 bases). Trimming left V 0 bases short and J 9 bases short, with 9 bases between. The V gene's germline CDR1 is LGHNA and CDR2 YSLEER. The CDR3 is 13 residues long. The chain's CDR3 is CASSQDSDSEQFF. The CDR3 coding sequence is TGCGCCAGCAGCCAAGATAGCGATTCTGAGCAGTTCTTC.

Turning to this clone: The junction differs from germline at one of its ends, possibly a read error. The chain uses TRBV7-9 and TRBJ2-1; TRBD1 matches 8 bases. Germline V lookup: CDR1 SEHNR, CDR2 FQNEAQ (reference sequence). The CDR3 has 15 residues. The CDR3 DNA sequence: TGTTCCAGCAGCTTGGGGGACAGGACCTACAATGAGCAGTTCTTC. The encoded protein is CSSSLGDRTYNEQFF.

This clone appeared a few times. The rearrangement joins TRBV13 to TRBJ2-7; the D gene is possibly TRBD1 (6 bases). V lost 5 bases to trimming and J lost 2 bases, with 13 bases between them. CDR3 size: 14 residues. CDR1 is PRHDT, CDR2 FYEKMQ, per germline (reference sequence). CDR3 in amino acids: CASSDDRNPYEQYF. The CDR3, as DNA: TGTGCCAGCAGCGACGACAGGAACCCCTACGAGCAGTACTTC.

CDR3 loop: CASTGAAAGGLDTQYF. The CDR3 DNA is TGTGCCAGCACCGGTGCTGCGGCGGGAGGGTTAGATACGCAGTATTTT. This rearrangement joins TRBV28 to TRBJ2-3, with TRBD2 matching over 9 bases. The CDR3 sequence is 16 residues long. The V and J ends lost 7 bases and 5 bases, in that order; junction bases with no gene match: 13. Germline lookup yields CDR1 MDHEN and CDR2 SYDVKM. The variable domain in full, completed from reference TRBV28 and TRBJ2-3, reads DVKVTQSSRYLVKRTGEKVFLECVQDMDHENMFWYRQDPGLGLRLIYFSYDVKMKEKGDIPEGYSVSREKKERFSLILESASTNQTSMYLCASTGAAAGGLDTQYFGPGTRLTVL.

V gene TRBV29-1 combines with J gene TRBJ2-7; TRBD2 is a possible D gene (6 bases). The CDR3 is 13 residues long. The germline gives CDR1 SQVTM, CDR2 ANQGSEA. Trimming removed 7 bases at V and 0 bases at J, with 13 bases between. The CDR3 bases are TGCAGCGGTGGGGGGATTGGCTCCTACGAGCAGTACTTC. Its translation: CSGGGIGSYEQYF.

The chain combines TRBV6-6 with TRBJ1-2; 9 bases are shared with TRBD1. This CDR3 contains 14 residues. The V and J ends lost 6 bases and 3 bases, in that order; junction bases with no gene match: 5. CDR1 MNHNY and CDR2 SVGAGI come from the germline V gene (reference sequence). The CDR3 region has the DNA TGTGCCAGCAGGATAGGACAGGGGCACTATGGCTACACCTTC. Its protein is CASRIGQGHYGYTF.

This clone was picked up a small number of times. The rearrangement uses TRBV12-5 and TRBJ2-2; 8 positions agree with TRBD2. The CDR3 totals 15 residues. Germline V gives CDR1 LGHNT, CDR2 FRNRAP. V gave up 5 bases and J gave up 0 bases; unmatched junction bases: 2. DNA for the CDR3: TGTGCTAGTGGTCCGGGACTAGCGAACACCGGGGAGCTGTTTTTT. Protein sequence: CASGPGLANTGELFF.

The gene calls are TRBV2 and TRBJ2-1, with TRBD2 as a possible D gene (6 bases). Per germline, CDR1 SNHLY and CDR2 FYNNEI. V lost 3 bases and J 5 bases, leaving 17 bases between the germline ends. The CDR3 is 16 amino acids. Here the CDR3 DNA reads TGTGCCAGCAGTGAGATGCTAGCGACCCGAAACAATGAGCAGTTCTTC. Its protein product is CASSEMLATRNNEQFF. Looking up the rest from reference TRBV2 and TRBJ2-1 gives the full variable domain: EPEVTQTPSHQVTQMGQEVILRCVPISNHLYFYWYRQILGQKVEFLVSFYNNEISEKSEIFDDQFSVERPDGSNFTLKIRSTKLEDSAMYFCASSEMLATRNNEQFFGPGTRLTVL.

This chain connects TRBV7-3 to TRBJ2-5, with a possible D match to TRBD2 (6 bases). The CDR3 sequence is 15 residues long. CDR1 and CDR2 from the germline V gene are SGHTA and FQGTGA. Trimming pared 5 bases from V and 1 base from J, leaving 14 bases between. CDR3 protein: CASSRSGAIQETQYF. CDR3 DNA sequence: TGTGCCAGCAGCCGGTCGGGAGCAATCCAAGAGACCCAGTACTTC.

The rearrangement joins TRBV18 to TRBJ2-5, with 11 bases identical to TRBD2. Germline V gives CDR1 KGHSH, CDR2 LQKENI. CDR3 length equals 16 residues. The ends lost 6 bases at V and 1 base at J; junction bases unmatched: 7. The CDR3 protein is CASSSLAGGVQETQYF. The CDR3 DNA follows: TGTGCCAGCTCCTCCCTAGCGGGAGGTGTCCAAGAGACCCAGTACTTC.

This chain links TRBV9 with TRBJ1-5; 11 positions match TRBD1. Germline CDR1 is SGDLS and CDR2 is YYNGEE. With 3 bases clipped from V and 8 bases from J, the junction kept 7 bases outside the gene matches. The CDR3 length is 15 residues. The CDR3 region is CASSAQGQGVEPQHF. The DNA for the CDR3 is TGTGCCAGCAGCGCCCAGGGACAGGGGGTCGAGCCCCAGCATTTT. Looking up the rest from reference TRBV9 and TRBJ1-5 gives the full variable domain: DSGVTQTPKHLITATGQRVTLRCSPRSGDLSVYWYQQSLDQGLQFLIQYYNGEERAKGNILERFSAQQFPDLHSELNLSSLELGDSALYFCASSAQGQGVEPQHFGDGTRLSIL.

The chain employs TRBV5-1 and TRBJ2-1; 7 bases are a match to TRBD2. The V segment lost 1 base and the J segment 0 bases; nucleotides outside the gene matches: 7. CDR3 size: 17 residues. Germline assignment: CDR1 SGHRS and CDR2 YFSETQ. CDR3 nucleotides: TGCGCCAGCAGCTTGTGGGCTAGCGGTAGCTCCTACAATGAGCAGTTCTTC. Amino acids: CASSLWASGSSYNEQFF.

This clone was observed a handful of times. V is TRBV19 and J is TRBJ2-7; D gene uncertain. Per the germline V gene, CDR1 is LNHDA and CDR2 is SQIVND (reference sequence). This CDR3 is built from 13 residues. Trimming removed 5 bases at V and 6 bases at J, with 14 bases between. The CDR3 region is CASSQYTRSEQYF. CDR3 DNA: TGTGCCAGTAGTCAATATACCCGGAGCGAGCAGTACTTC. Combining the CDR3 with reference TRBV19 and TRBJ2-7 gives the whole variable domain DGGITQSPKYLFRKEGQNVTLSCEQNLNHDAMYWYRQDPGQGLRLIYYSQIVNDFQKGDIAEGYSVSREKKESFPLTVTSAQKNPTAFYLCASSQYTRSEQYFGPGTRLTVT.

As DNA, the CDR3 is TGTGCCAGCAGTTCGACTAGCGGGAACCGGTACGAGCAGTACTTC. Its protein product is CASSSTSGNRYEQYF. The chain combines TRBV27 with TRBJ2-5, with 11 bases that match TRBD2. Judging by the DNA end, TRBJ2-7 fits better; the J call may be wrong. This CDR3 is 15 amino acids long. The germline V gene encodes CDR1 MNHEY and CDR2 SMNVEV (reference sequence).

In this sample, this clone turned up once. This chain joins TRBV28 and TRBJ2-2; 12 nucleotides agree with TRBD2. Germline trimming cut 6 bases from V and 5 bases from J; bases unmatched to any gene: 19. This CDR3 has 20 amino acids. From germline, CDR1 is MDHEN and CDR2 SYDVKM. In DNA, the CDR3 is TGTGCCAGCAGCCCTCTCCGACTAGCGGGAGCCGCAGGGTGGACCGGGGAGCTGTTTTTT. Protein product: CASSPLRLAGAAGWTGELFF.

This clone appeared a single time. The chain uses TRBV27 and TRBJ2-7; TRBD1 agrees at 11 bases. Trimming at V came to 0 bases and at J to 1 base, leaving 8 bases not matched to a gene. CDR1 is MNHEY and CDR2 is SMNVEV in the germline V gene (reference sequence). This CDR3 comprises 18 residues. The CDR3 loop reads CASSLSPLGQGVSYEQYF. For the CDR3, the DNA is TGTGCCAGCAGTTTATCTCCCTTGGGACAGGGGGTATCCTACGAGCAGTACTTC.

This clone was seen only a few times. V and J are TRBV15 and TRBJ2-7, with 7 bases aligning to TRBD1. This CDR3 has 13 residues. With V trimmed by 2 bases and J by 9 bases, 7 bases remained unmatched. The V gene's germline CDR1 is LNHNV and CDR2 YYDKDF (reference sequence). CDR3 nucleotides: TGTGCCACCAGCAGACCCGGACAGGCTTGGCAGTACTTC. It translates to CATSRPGQAWQYF.

About this clone itself: Compared with germline, one end of the junction differs, possibly owing to a read error. In the same sample, other DNA sequences code for this CDR3. The chain employs TRBV27 and TRBJ1-1, with TRBD1 as a possible D gene (5 bases). The CDR3 runs to 16 residues. From germline, CDR1 is MNHEY and CDR2 SMNVEV (reference sequence). For the CDR3, the DNA is TGTGCCAGCAGTTTAAATCTGGCAGGGATATTTGTTGAAGCCTTCTTT. Protein: CASSLNLAGIFVEAFF.